This passage covers 22 T cell receptor beta chains from one sample sequenced in a study of low-dose radiotherapy and immunotherapy resistance in tumors. Time point in this sample: after trial treatment. As for treatment: LDRT plus nivolumab, ipilimumab, low-dose cyclophosphamide and aspirin (RACIN trial). TRAV- and TRBV-specific primers primed first-strand cDNA, covering alpha and beta chains. PCR amplification of the TCRs was performed with Phusion for 20 PCR cycles, and it relied on a constant-region primer together with a V-primer adapter. TCRdb reprocessed the reads with MiXCR, giving one entry per CDR3 protein. The table lists about 91,000 distinct CDR3 sequences, around 20% of them singletons, with over 10% in the top ten. Sequences were derived from PBMCs, sampled after low-dose radiotherapy plus immunotherapy. The receptors shown here come from a female donor with ovarian cancer.

This clonotype was seen many times. The chain has TRBV5-1 and TRBJ1-1, with no clear D. Trimming stripped 4 bases from V and 0 bases from J, with 7 bases between. The CDR3 has 13 amino acids. Per the germline V gene, CDR1 is SGHRS and CDR2 is YFSETQ. CDR3 loop: CASSRTLNTEAFF. CDR3 bases: TGCGCCAGCAGCCGTACACTGAACACTGAAGCTTTCTTT.

This chain links TRBV18 with TRBJ2-3; perhaps TRBD1 as D (5 bases). Germline CDR1 reads KGHSH; CDR2 reads LQKENI. Trimming cost V 2 bases and J 1 base, with 13 bases left between them. The CDR3 sequence is 16 residues long. The CDR3: CASSPAGPGGTDTQYF. In DNA, the CDR3 is TGTGCCAGCTCACCAGCAGGGCCCGGCGGCACAGATACGCAGTATTTT. Combining the CDR3 with reference TRBV18 and TRBJ2-3 gives the whole variable domain NAGVMQNPRHLVRRRGQEARLRCSPMKGHSHVYWYRQLPEEGLKFMVYLQKENIIDESGMPKERFSAEFPKEGPSILRIQQVVRGDSAAYFCASSPAGPGGTDTQYFGPGTRLTVL.

This clonotype was counted at least ten times. The chain couples TRBV29-1 to TRBJ2-3, with 13 bases fitting TRBD2. V shed 7 bases and J 1 base; nucleotides not matched to a gene: 11. Looked up from germline, CDR1 is SQVTM and CDR2 is ANQGSEA. The CDR3 contains 17 residues. The CDR3, as DNA: TGCAGCGCCATGCCGGGACTAGCGGGGATTCGCACAGATACGCAGTATTTT. It is translated as CSAMPGLAGIRTDTQYF.

By share, this clonotype ranks as medium-sized. V gene TRBV6-6 combines with J gene TRBJ2-2; perhaps TRBD1 as D (5 bases). With 8 bases removed from V and 4 bases from J, the gap between germline ends came to 11 bases. Germline lookup yields CDR1 MNHNY and CDR2 SVGAGI (reference sequence). This CDR3 is built from 13 residues. The CDR3 sequence is CASRTGGTGELFF. The CDR3 region has the DNA TGTGCCAGCCGAACAGGCGGCACCGGGGAGCTGTTTTTT.

There are many counts of this clonotype. V gene TRBV7-9 combines with J gene TRBJ2-1; 12 bases match TRBD2. The V gene end was trimmed by 3 bases and the J gene end by 4 bases; junction bases not matched to a gene: 7. Germline V CDR1 and CDR2: SEHNR, FQNEAQ (reference sequence). The CDR3 runs 17 residues. The CDR3 DNA follows: TGTGCCAGCAGCTTGCTGAGACTAGCGGGGGCATACAATGAGCAGTTCTTC. Protein: CASSLLRLAGAYNEQFF.

The chain carries TRBV30 and TRBJ1-2, with D hard to call. The CDR3 sequence is 16 residues long. With 3 bases removed from V and 5 bases from J, the gap between germline ends came to 22 bases. Germline loops: CDR1 GTSNPN, CDR2 SVGIG (reference sequence). CDR3: CAWRAGGYLPRYGYTF. CDR3 DNA sequence: TGTGCCTGGAGAGCAGGAGGCTACCTTCCCCGGTATGGCTACACCTTC.

There are many counts of this clonotype. The chain links TRBV7-9 to TRBJ1-1; no firm D call. This CDR3 spans 14 amino acids. V was shortened by 1 base and J by 4 bases, with 10 bases between the two germline ends. Germline V lookup: CDR1 SEHNR, CDR2 FQNEAQ (reference sequence). Here the CDR3 DNA reads TGTGCCAGCAGCTTAGATGTGGGAGGCACTGAAGCTTTCTTT. Translating it yields CASSLDVGGTEAFF.

This clonotype occurred many times. The chain is built from TRBV7-9 and TRBJ2-5, with 10 bases matching TRBD1. The V gene's germline CDR1 is SEHNR and CDR2 FQNEAQ (reference sequence). This CDR3 is built from 18 residues. Losses at the gene ends were 4 bases for V and 4 bases for J; bases not matched to a gene: 15. The chain's CDR3 is CASSSGTGVSKHGETQYF. The CDR3 DNA sequence: TGTGCCAGCAGCTCCGGGACAGGGGTTTCAAAGCACGGAGAGACCCAGTACTTC. Full variable domain (rest looked up from reference TRBV7-9 and TRBJ2-5): DTGVSQNPRHKITKRGQNVTFRCDPISEHNRLYWYRQTLGQGPEFLTYFQNEAQLEKSRLLSDRFSAERPKGSFSTLEIQRTEQGDSAMYLCASSSGTGVSKHGETQYFGPGTRLLVL.

This clonotype was seen at least ten times. This chain connects TRBV7-2 to TRBJ2-3, with 13 positions matching TRBD2. The CDR3 runs to 16 residues. In germline, CDR1 is SGHTA, CDR2 FQGNSA. Trimming cost V 5 bases and J 4 bases; bases outside gene matches: 6. This chain's CDR3 is CASSRQLAGGPDTQYF. DNA of the CDR3: TGTGCCAGCAGCCGGCAACTAGCGGGAGGGCCAGATACGCAGTATTTT. The complete variable domain, with remaining parts taken from reference TRBV7-2 and TRBJ2-3, reads GAGVSQSPSNKVTEKGKDVELRCDPISGHTALYWYRQSLGQGLEFLIYFQGNSAPDKSGLPSDRFSAERTGGSVSTLTIQRTQQEDSAVYLCASSRQLAGGPDTQYFGPGTRLTVL.

This clonotype was counted a few times. The rearrangement links TRBV28 to TRBJ2-7, with TRBD1 as a possible D gene (6 bases). The germline V and J ends were trimmed by 6 bases and 7 bases, with 13 bases remaining between them. Looked up from germline, CDR1 is MDHEN and CDR2 is SYDVKM. CDR3 length: 12 amino acids. The CDR3 here is CASRVDRPEQYF. CDR3 DNA sequence: TGTGCCAGCAGGGTGGACAGACCTGAGCAGTACTTC.

This clonotype was counted a single time. This chain links TRBV29-1 with TRBJ2-7; D is unresolved. The CDR3 has 12 residues. With 4 bases removed from V and 5 bases from J, the gap between germline ends came to 12 bases. The germline V gene encodes CDR1 SQVTM and CDR2 ANQGSEA. Here the CDR3 reads CSVGWGGNEQYF. CDR3 DNA sequence: TGCAGCGTTGGATGGGGTGGGAACGAGCAGTACTTC.

There are many counts of this clonotype. The chain couples TRBV4-3 to TRBJ2-2; 9 bases are a match to TRBD2. CDR3 length: 17 amino acids. Germline assignment: CDR1 LGHNA and CDR2 YSLEER. The J segment lost 0 bases and the V segment lost 3 bases, leaving 5 bases of the junction unmatched. The CDR3 nucleotides read TGCGCCAGCAGCCAGTTCCTAGCGGGGTCGAACACCGGGGAGCTGTTTTTT. Its translation is CASSQFLAGSNTGELFF.

As concerns this clonotype: The germline gene is not matched at one end of the junction; a read error may be the cause. This chain joins TRBV5-3 and TRBJ2-3; 7 positions match TRBD2. TRBV5-3 carries the ORF label, with uncertain function. The CDR3 covers 14 residues. The DNA for the CDR3 is TGTGCCAGCAGCTTATATAGCGGGACAGATACGCAGTATTTT. It translates to CASSLYSGTDTQYF.

This clonotype was seen at least ten times. The chain recombines TRBV20-1 with TRBJ2-5; tentative D call: TRBD2 (7 bases). CDR3 length equals 15 residues. Trimming cost V 2 bases and J 0 bases, with 13 bases left between them. CDR1 and CDR2 from the germline V gene are DFQATT and SNEGSKA (reference sequence). The CDR3, as DNA: TGCAGTGCTAGACTCCCGCGGGGGCACCAAGAGACCCAGTACTTC. It encodes CSARLPRGHQETQYF.

Many counts were recorded for this clonotype. This chain connects TRBV7-9 to TRBJ2-6; D is uncertain. Germline V gene lookup returns CDR1 SEHNR and CDR2 FQNEAQ (reference sequence). V gave up 2 bases and J gave up 6 bases, with 5 bases separating them. CDR3 length: 13 residues. CDR3 loop: CASSLTAANVLTF. The CDR3 nucleotides are TGTGCCAGCAGCTTAACCGCGGCCAACGTCCTGACTTTC.

This clonotype was seen at least ten times. The CDR3 DNA follows: TGCAGTGCTAGTCCTAGCGGTTATAATTCACCCCTCCACTTT. It specifies CSASPSGYNSPLHF. The chain has TRBV20-1 and TRBJ1-6; D gene unclear. The CDR3 length is 14 residues. Germline lookup yields CDR1 DFQATT and CDR2 SNEGSKA (reference sequence). The V end was cut by 3 bases, the J end by 4 bases, with 10 bases between.

On this clonotype: This sequence is one base from a far larger clone and is likely a read error. The CDR3 does not close with the conserved phenylalanine or tryptophan, likely indicating a read error. V and J are TRBV5-3 and TRBJ2-5; TRBD1 is a possible D gene (5 bases). TRBV5-3 falls under the ORF class, with uncertain function. The CDR3 spans 12 residues. The DNA for the CDR3 is TGTGCCAGCAGCTTTAGGGGCCAGACCCAGTACTTA. Encoded protein: CASSFRGQTQYL.

This clonotype occurred many times. The V call is TRBV20-1, the J call TRBJ2-3; 14 bases fit TRBD2. Germline V CDR1 and CDR2: DFQATT, SNEGSKA (reference sequence). This CDR3 has 18 residues. V lost 1 base to trimming and J lost 0 bases; unmatched junction nucleotides: 6. CDR3 DNA: TGCAGTGCTAGAGGCAGGACTAGCGGGGGGACTAGCACAGATACGCAGTATTTT. Translated, it gives CSARGRTSGGTSTDTQYF.

This clonotype has at least ten counts. The rearrangement joins TRBV12-3 or TRBV12-4 to TRBJ1-1; no clear D gene. Between the trimmed V and J ends, which lost 3 bases and 2 bases, there was a span of 10 bases. This CDR3 spans 14 amino acids. This CDR3 reads CASSLARGNTEAFF. CDR3 in DNA: TGTGCCAGCAGTTTGGCTAGAGGAAACACTGAAGCTTTCTTT.

In this sample, this clonotype turned up many times. The chain couples TRBV7-2 to TRBJ2-1; TRBD1 aligns across 9 bases. The CDR3 is 14 amino acids. Unmatched junction bases numbered 8, after V lost 8 bases and J lost 6 bases. CDR1 is SGHTA, CDR2 FQGNSA, per germline. The CDR3 bases are TGTGCCAGCGGAATGGGACAGGGAATCAATGAGCAGTTCTTC. This gives the protein CASGMGQGINEQFF.

Of note for this clonotype: A much larger clone lies one base from this, so it may be a read error. The chain links TRBV4-1 to TRBJ2-1, with D possibly TRBD1 on 5 matching bases. Trimming removed 0 bases at V and 9 bases at J, with 21 bases between. The CDR3 runs 17 residues. Germline-derived CDR1 and CDR2 are MGHRA and YSYEKL. The CDR3 spells CASSQDLGRALRLEQFF. The CDR3, as DNA: TGCGCCAGCAGCCAAGATTTGGGCAGGGCTCTTCGGCTTGAGCAGTTCTTC.

This clonotype was seen repeatedly, ten times or more. CDR3 region: CASSLSRGREGGRGPYEQYF. CDR3 DNA sequence: TGTGCCAGCAGCTTATCTAGGGGGCGGGAGGGTGGCAGGGGGCCCTACGAGCAGTACTTC. V gene TRBV7-2 combines with J gene TRBJ2-7; tentatively, D is TRBD2 (9 bases). CDR1 and CDR2 from the germline V gene are SGHTA and FQGNSA. Trimming pared 2 bases from V and 2 bases from J, leaving 28 bases between. The CDR3 consists of 20 residues. Drawing the rest from reference TRBV7-2 and TRBJ2-7, the complete variable domain is GAGVSQSPSNKVTEKGKDVELRCDPISGHTALYWYRQSLGQGLEFLIYFQGNSAPDKSGLPSDRFSAERTGGSVSTLTIQRTQQEDSAVYLCASSLSRGREGGRGPYEQYFGPGTRLTVT.